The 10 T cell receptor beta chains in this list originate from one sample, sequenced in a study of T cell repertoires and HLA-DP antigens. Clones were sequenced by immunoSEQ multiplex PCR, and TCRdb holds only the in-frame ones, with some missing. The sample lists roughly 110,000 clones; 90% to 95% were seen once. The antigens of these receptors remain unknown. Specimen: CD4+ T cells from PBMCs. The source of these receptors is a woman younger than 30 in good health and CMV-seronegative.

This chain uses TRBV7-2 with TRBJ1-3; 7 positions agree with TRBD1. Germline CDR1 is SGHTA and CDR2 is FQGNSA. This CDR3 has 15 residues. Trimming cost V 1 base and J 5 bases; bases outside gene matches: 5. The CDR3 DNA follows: TGTGCCAGCAGCTTAGACAGGGGCCCAAGAAACACCATATATTTT. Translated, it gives CASSLDRGPRNTIYF.

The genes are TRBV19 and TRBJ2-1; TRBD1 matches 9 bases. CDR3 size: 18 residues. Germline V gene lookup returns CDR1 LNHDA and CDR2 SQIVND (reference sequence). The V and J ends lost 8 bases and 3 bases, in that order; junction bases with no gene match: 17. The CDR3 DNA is TGTGCCAGTGGGACAGGGCGGGTGACGCCGTCAGACTACAATGAGCAGTTCTTC. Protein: CASGTGRVTPSDYNEQFF.

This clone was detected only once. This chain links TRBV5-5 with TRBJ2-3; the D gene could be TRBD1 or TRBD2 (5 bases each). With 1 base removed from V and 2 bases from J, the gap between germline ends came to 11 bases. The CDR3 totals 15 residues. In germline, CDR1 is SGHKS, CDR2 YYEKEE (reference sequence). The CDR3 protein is CASSLRDGDTDTQYF. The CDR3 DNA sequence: TGTGCCAGCAGCTTGAGGGACGGAGACACAGATACGCAGTATTTT.

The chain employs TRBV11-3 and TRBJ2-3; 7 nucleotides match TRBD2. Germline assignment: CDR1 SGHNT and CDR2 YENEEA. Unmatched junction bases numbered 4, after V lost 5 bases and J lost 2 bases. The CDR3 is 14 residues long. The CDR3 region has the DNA TGTGCCAGCAGCCCCCAGCGGGACACAGATACGCAGTATTTT. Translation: CASSPQRDTDTQYF.

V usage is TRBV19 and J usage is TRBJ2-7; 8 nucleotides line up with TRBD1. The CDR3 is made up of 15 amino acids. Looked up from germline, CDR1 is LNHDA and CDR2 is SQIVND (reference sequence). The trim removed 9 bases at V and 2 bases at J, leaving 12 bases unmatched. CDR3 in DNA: TGTGCCAGAGGACAGGGAGACAGTCGGGCCTACGAGCAGTACGTC. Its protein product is CARGQGDSRAYEQYV.

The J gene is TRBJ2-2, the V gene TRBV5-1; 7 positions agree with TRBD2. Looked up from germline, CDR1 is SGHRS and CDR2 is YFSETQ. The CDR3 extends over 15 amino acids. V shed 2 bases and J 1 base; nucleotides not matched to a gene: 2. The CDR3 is CASSLPSGNTGELFF. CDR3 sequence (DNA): TGCGCCAGCAGCTTACCTAGCGGGAACACCGGGGAGCTGTTTTTT.

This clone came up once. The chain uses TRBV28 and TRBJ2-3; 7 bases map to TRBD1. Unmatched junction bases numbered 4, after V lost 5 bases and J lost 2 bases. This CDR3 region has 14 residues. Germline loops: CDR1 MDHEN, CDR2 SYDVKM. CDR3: CASSTTGATDTQYF. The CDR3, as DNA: TGTGCCAGCAGTACAACAGGGGCCACAGATACGCAGTATTTT. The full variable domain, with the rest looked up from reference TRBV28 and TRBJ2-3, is DVKVTQSSRYLVKRTGEKVFLECVQDMDHENMFWYRQDPGLGLRLIYFSYDVKMKEKGDIPEGYSVSREKKERFSLILESASTNQTSMYLCASSTTGATDTQYFGPGTRLTVL.

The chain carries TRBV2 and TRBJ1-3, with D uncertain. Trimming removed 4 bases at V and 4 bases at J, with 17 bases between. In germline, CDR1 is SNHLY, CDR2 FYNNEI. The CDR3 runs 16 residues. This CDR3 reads CASSGKLLIGGNTIYF. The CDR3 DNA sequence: TGTGCCAGCAGTGGCAAGCTGCTCATTGGGGGAAACACCATATATTTT.

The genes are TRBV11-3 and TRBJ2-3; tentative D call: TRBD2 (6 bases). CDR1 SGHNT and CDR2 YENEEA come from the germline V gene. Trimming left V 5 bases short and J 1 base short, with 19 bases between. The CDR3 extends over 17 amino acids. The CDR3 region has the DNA TGTGCCAGCAGCCTCCGAGGGCGGGGTTTGGGCACAGATACGCAGTATTTT. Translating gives CASSLRGRGLGTDTQYF.

In DNA, the CDR3 is TGTGCCAGCAGCCCCGGACAGGGGCGCTCCTACGAGCAGTACTTC. Its protein product is CASSPGQGRSYEQYF. J is TRBJ2-7 and V is TRBV7-2; 9 bases line up with TRBD1. Germline V gene lookup returns CDR1 SGHTA and CDR2 FQGNSA. V lost 5 bases and J lost 0; bases outside the gene matches: 5. The CDR3 is made up of 15 amino acids.